A selection of T cell receptor beta chains follows, all from one sample in a study of T cells in localized non-small cell lung cancer. Clones were sequenced by immunoSEQ multiplex PCR, and TCRdb holds only the in-frame ones, with some missing. This table has some 90,000 clones, roughly 87% appearing once. The sequences come from peripheral blood, collected before any cancer treatment. The receptors come from a man aged 40 to 69 with stage I squamous cell lung carcinoma. Each CDR3 is given with its conserved first and last residue. D genes are given only for firm matches. Size is stated for part of the rows, as once, few or many counts, or as a class when the clone is expanded.

D | J | size | V | DNA | CDR3
. | TRBJ2-2 | once | TRBV7-9 | TGTGCCAGCAGCAAAGATTGGAACACCGGGGAGCTGTTTTTT | CASSKDWNTGELFF
. | TRBJ2-7 | . | TRBV28 | TGTGCCAGCAGTTTAAGTGGGGTAAGCTCCTACGAGCAGTACTTC | CASSLSGVSSYEQYF
TRBD2 | TRBJ2-3 | few | TRBV11-2 | TGTGCCAGCAGTTACACTAGCGGGAGGGCAGATACGCAGTATTTT | CASSYTSGRADTQYF
. | TRBJ1-1 | . | TRBV19 | TGTGCCAGTAGTATTGATATGAACACTGAAGCTTTCTTT | CASSIDMNTEAFF
TRBD1 | TRBJ1-2 | . | TRBV5-1 | TGCGCCAGCAGCTTGGGGGACAGGGGTGTAGTTTTGGATGGCTACACCTTC | CASSLGDRGVVLDGYTF
TRBD1 | TRBJ1-6 | . | TRBV18 | TGTGCCAGCTCACCAGTTGGGACAGGGAATTCACCCCTCCACTTT | CASSPVGTGNSPLHF
. | TRBJ2-4 | . | TRBV30 | TGTGCCTGGAGTACTGGGAGGAACATTCAGTACTTC | CAWSTGRNIQYF
TRBD2 | TRBJ2-2 | . | TRBV6-5 | TGTGCCAGCCTCTTAGCGGGGAACCGGCCCGGGGAGCTGTTTTTT | CASLLAGNRPGELFF
. | TRBJ1-3 | . | TRBV28 | TGTGCCAGCAGTTTAGTTGCAGTAAGCTCTGGAAACACCATATATTTT | CASSLVAVSSGNTIYF
. | TRBJ1-1 | . | TRBV5-1 | TGCGCCAGCAGCTTGGACAGAGCGAACACTGAAGCTTTCTTT | CASSLDRANTEAFF
. | TRBJ1-5 | . | TRBV11-2 | TGTGCCAGTCCGGACAGCAGTAGCAATCAGCCCCAGCATTTT | CASPDSSSNQPQHF
. | TRBJ1-5 | . | TRBV2 | TGTGCCAGCAGAAGAAGACTTGGACGCGAATCGGCTCAGCCCCAGCATTTT | CASRRRLGRESAQPQHF
TRBD1 | TRBJ1-6 | . | TRBV4-3 | TGCGCCAGCAGCCAAAGAATGGACAGGGGCGGTTCACCCCTCCACTTT | CASSQRMDRGGSPLHF
TRBD1 | TRBJ1-1 | few | TRBV7-6 | TGTGCCAGCAGCCCTCAGACAGGGGCGAGAGCTTTCTTT | CASSPQTGARAFF
. | TRBJ1-1 | . | TRBV6-1 | TGTGCCAGCACGGCCGACCCCTACAACACTGAAGCTTTCTTT | CASTADPYNTEAFF
. | TRBJ1-5 | . | TRBV30 | TGTGCCTGGAGTGTAAAGGGAGTCAGGAGCAATCAGCCCCAGCATTTT | CAWSVKGVRSNQPQHF
. | TRBJ2-7 | . | TRBV5-1 | TGCGCCAGCAGCTCTTCCGGGACCGGTTCCTACGAGCAGTACTTC | CASSSSGTGSYEQYF
. | TRBJ2-7 | few | TRBV6-5 | TGTGCCAGCAGTTCAGGGCCACTTCTCGAGCAGTACTTC | CASSSGPLLEQYF
TRBD1 | TRBJ1-5 | . | TRBV14 | TGTGCCAGCAGCCTTCCGGGACAGGGCTCTTACGAGAGCAATCAGCCCCAGCATTTT | CASSLPGQGSYESNQPQHF
. | TRBJ1-2 | few | TRBV5-4 | TGTGCCAGCAGCTTGAAAGGAGTCTATGGCTACACCTTC | CASSLKGVYGYTF
. | TRBJ1-5 | . | TRBV12-1 | TGTGCCAGCAGCCCACTCCTAGAACAGGGGGCCGGCAATCAGCCCCAGCATTTT | CASSPLLEQGAGNQPQHF
. | TRBJ2-5 | . | TRBV28 | TGTGCCAGCAGCGAAGGGAGAGAGACCCAGTACTTC | CASSEGRETQYF
. | TRBJ1-2 | . | TRBV6-1 | TGTGCCAGCAGTGAACAAGGAGGGGGTGTCTATGGCTACACCTTC | CASSEQGGGVYGYTF
TRBD2 | TRBJ2-2 | . | TRBV5-4 | TGTGCCAGCAGCTTGGGCGGGGGAGGCACCGGGGAGCTGTTTTTT | CASSLGGGGTGELFF
. | TRBJ1-2 | . | TRBV9 | TGTGCCAGCAGCGCCCTAGGAGGGTCGCCCGGCTACACCTTC | CASSALGGSPGYTF
. | TRBJ1-1 | . | TRBV7-2 | TGTGCCAGCAGCTTAGGCCTTATATCGACAGCACGAAACACTGAAGCTTTCTTT | CASSLGLISTARNTEAFF
. | TRBJ1-5 | few | TRBV4-1 | TGCGCCAGCAGCCAAGATGCGGCCGCAAAGCCCCAGCATTTT | CASSQDAAAKPQHF
TRBD1 | TRBJ1-2 | . | TRBV6-5 | TGTGCCAGCTCGACAGGGAGGAGGGGCTACACCTTC | CASSTGRRGYTF
. | TRBJ2-7 | . | TRBV13 | TGTGCCAGCAGCCGGGGAGGGGGGAGGAACTACGAGCAGTACTTC | CASSRGGGRNYEQYF
. | TRBJ2-7 | . | TRBV6-1 | TGTGCCAGCCCAAAGGGTGGGAGTATTAACGAGCAGTACTTC | CASPKGGSINEQYF
TRBD1 | TRBJ1-5 | . | TRBV16 | TGTGCCAGCAGCCAATTGGCCAGGGGGTCTCAGCCCCAGCATTTT | CASSQLARGSQPQHF
. | TRBJ1-1 | few | TRBV4-1 | TGCGCCAGCAGCCAAGAGGGTTCGGGAGAAGCTTTCTTT | CASSQEGSGEAFF
TRBD1 | TRBJ2-2 | . | TRBV7-8 | TGTGCCAGCAGCTTTTGGGACAGGGCCGACGGGGAGCTGTTTTTT | CASSFWDRADGELFF
TRBD2 | TRBJ2-5 | once | TRBV2 | TGTGCCGGAGCGGGGGGGAGGGAGACCCAGTACTTC | CAGAGGRETQYF
. | TRBJ1-1 | . | TRBV2 | TGTGCCAGCAGCGCAAACACTGAAGCTTTCTTT | CASSANTEAFF
. | TRBJ1-4 | . | TRBV5-1 | TGCGCCAGCAGCCTGGGGGGGCTTGGTGAAAAACTGTTTTTT | CASSLGGLGEKLFF
. | TRBJ1-2 | . | TRBV11-2 | TGTGCCAGCAGCTATCGAGACTATGGCTACACCTTC | CASSYRDYGYTF
TRBD1 | TRBJ2-1 | . | TRBV7-2 | TGTGCCAGCAGCTTATTGGGGACAGGCTACAATGAGCAGTTCTTC | CASSLLGTGYNEQFF
TRBD1 | TRBJ1-1 | . | TRBV5-1 | TGCGCCAGCAGCTACGGGACAGGGAACACTGAAGCTTTCTTT | CASSYGTGNTEAFF
. | TRBJ1-1 | few | TRBV7-2 | TGTGCCAGCAGCTTAGAGGTGACAACCCCACGAGCTTTCTTT | CASSLEVTTPRAFF
. | TRBJ2-3 | . | TRBV19 | TGTGCCACCAGGCGAGATACAGATACGCAGTATTTT | CATRRDTDTQYF